This paragraph covers one T cell receptor (beta chain) sequence. The data were taken from a study of blood T cell repertoires in COVID-19. Study overall: Acute and convalescent COVID-19 specimens originated in the United States, Italy and Spain.

Methods used by the authors: Amplified reference gene primers provided the basis for estimating nucleated cell counts. Sequenced by immunoSEQ multiplex PCR; TCRdb stores in-frame clones only, minus some. V, J and clone size derive from that table, while D and trimming were established from the DNA sequence. The sample holds about 160,000 clones, over 80% seen once. CDR1 is SNHLY and CDR2 is FYNNEI in the germline V gene. The CDR3 has 15 residues. The trim removed 6 bases at V and 5 bases at J, leaving 9 bases unmatched. This chain links TRBV2 with TRBJ1-4, with TRBD1 matching over 7 bases. This TCR came from an elderly woman with active or convalescent COVID-19. Sample: peripheral blood. DNA for the CDR3: TGTGCCAGCAGACCAGAGGGACAGAGAAATGAAAAACTGTTTTTT. Amino acid sequence: CASRPEGQRNEKLFF.